The 32 T cell receptor beta chains below were found in one sample sequenced in a study of cytomegalovirus exposure and HLA in healthy donors. With 60 Vbeta and 13 Jbeta primers, the PCR was carried out. Here immunoSEQ multiplex PCR was the method, and the copy in TCRdb shows in-frame clones only, minus some. The sample lists about 160,000 clones; about four fifths were seen once. Sequences were obtained from PBMCs. The origin of the receptors is a woman aged 50 to 60 in good health and CMV-seronegative.

The rearrangement links TRBV28 to TRBJ2-2; D uncertain. Trimming pared 3 bases from V and 8 bases from J, leaving 4 bases between. CDR1 and CDR2 (germline): MDHEN, SYDVKM. The CDR3 is 11 residues long. Here the CDR3 DNA reads TGTGCCAGCAGTTTTTCAGGGGAGCTGTTTTTT. Protein: CASSFSGELFF. The full variable domain, its missing parts supplied by reference TRBV28 and TRBJ2-2, is DVKVTQSSRYLVKRTGEKVFLECVQDMDHENMFWYRQDPGLGLRLIYFSYDVKMKEKGDIPEGYSVSREKKERFSLILESASTNQTSMYLCASSFSGELFFGEGSRLTVL.

A word on this clone: Additional DNA sequences in this sample encode the identical CDR3. This sequence joins TRBV29-1 and TRBJ1-4; 7 bases agree with TRBD1. CDR3 length: 13 amino acids. Per germline, CDR1 SQVTM and CDR2 ANQGSEA. Trimming at V came to 7 bases and at J to 8 bases, leaving 10 bases not matched to a gene. DNA of the CDR3: TGCAGCGCTTTGACAGGGATAGGGGAAAAACTGTTTTTT. The encoded protein is CSALTGIGEKLFF. Full variable domain (remainder filled in from reference TRBV29-1 and TRBJ1-4): SAVISQKPSRDICQRGTSLTIQCQVDSQVTMMFWYRQQPGQSLTLIATANQGSEATYESGFVIDKFPISRPNLTFSTLTVSNMSPEDSSIYLCSALTGIGEKLFFGSGTQLSVL.

The chain couples TRBV5-1 to TRBJ2-3; possible D gene TRBD2, 6 bases. CDR1 is SGHRS and CDR2 is YFSETQ in the germline V gene. CDR3 length equals 12 residues. Deletions cut 0 bases from V and 8 bases from J, with 7 bases between. DNA for the CDR3: TGCGCCAGCAGCTTGGACGGGGGTACGCAGTATTTT. Translated, it gives CASSLDGGTQYF.

The chain couples TRBV7-2 to TRBJ1-6; no clear D gene. Trimming stripped 6 bases from V and 2 bases from J, with 5 bases between. The CDR3 is 13 residues long. The germline V gene encodes CDR1 SGHTA and CDR2 FQGNSA. DNA for the CDR3: TGTGCCAGCAGGGAGGCCTATAATTCACCCCTCCACTTT. The encoded protein is CASREAYNSPLHF.

The CDR3 DNA sequence: TGCGCCAGCAGCCAAGAGTTCACTAGCGAAGCCTACGAGCAGTACTTC. Translation: CASSQEFTSEAYEQYF. This rearrangement joins TRBV4-3 to TRBJ2-7, with 7 bases identical to TRBD2. The CDR3 covers 16 residues. Germline CDR1 is LGHNA and CDR2 is YSLEER. With V trimmed by 0 bases and J by 2 bases, 7 bases remained unmatched.

This clone was seen once. The rearrangement joins TRBV6-5 to TRBJ2-5; possibly TRBD1 for D (6 bases). V gave up 6 bases and J gave up 4 bases, with 18 bases separating them. Germline V CDR1 and CDR2: MNHEY, SVGAGI. The CDR3 runs 15 residues. The CDR3 DNA follows: TGTGCCAGCAGCCCTTACTGGGACACGTTAGAGACCCAGTACTTC. This translates into CASSPYWDTLETQYF.

The chain couples TRBV6-5 to TRBJ2-7; tentatively, D is TRBD1 (7 bases). Germline V gene lookup returns CDR1 MNHEY and CDR2 SVGAGI. Trimming took 2 bases from V and 3 from J, leaving 17 bases between them. CDR3 length: 16 amino acids. The CDR3: CASSYGNRGGVYEQYF. The CDR3 DNA follows: TGTGCCAGCAGTTACGGAAACAGGGGAGGCGTCTACGAGCAGTACTTC.

The chain recombines TRBV30 with TRBJ2-5, with TRBD2 matching over 9 bases. CDR3 length: 14 residues. Germline V gene lookup returns CDR1 GTSNPN and CDR2 SVGIG (reference sequence). V lost 2 bases and J lost 7; bases outside the gene matches: 8. The CDR3 sequence is CAWSTSSGKGTQYF. CDR3 DNA: TGTGCCTGGAGTACGTCTAGCGGGAAGGGGACCCAGTACTTC.

In the case of this clone: The sample contains more than one DNA sequence encoding this CDR3. The chain combines TRBV28 with TRBJ1-3; D gene uncertain. Trimming removed 5 bases from V and 0 bases from J, with 11 bases in between. CDR3 length: 15 residues. Germline-derived CDR1 and CDR2 are MDHEN and SYDVKM. The CDR3 sequence: CASSLPPGSGNTIYF. DNA of the CDR3: TGTGCCAGCAGTCTTCCCCCGGGCTCTGGAAACACCATATATTTT.

The CDR3 is CASIRDRGDTEAFF. CDR3 sequence (DNA): TGTGCCAGCATCCGCGACAGGGGGGACACTGAAGCTTTCTTT. The chain recombines TRBV27 with TRBJ1-1, with 9 bases identical to TRBD1. Germline lookup yields CDR1 MNHEY and CDR2 SMNVEV (reference sequence). The CDR3 runs 14 residues. With 7 bases clipped from V and 3 bases from J, the junction kept 6 bases outside the gene matches.

The V call is TRBV4-3, the J call TRBJ2-3; no firm D call. Deletions cut 2 bases from V and 4 bases from J, with 13 bases between. The germline gives CDR1 LGHNA, CDR2 YSLEER. This CDR3 contains 15 residues. The CDR3 sequence is CASSQTRPPPDTQYF. The DNA of the CDR3 is TGCGCCAGCAGCCAAACGAGGCCTCCCCCAGATACGCAGTATTTT.

The V and J genes are TRBV5-8 and TRBJ1-5, with TRBD1 identical over 10 bases. The CDR3 has 16 residues. Germline V gene sequence: CDR1 SGHTS, CDR2 YDEGEE. The ends lost 4 bases at V and 6 bases at J; junction bases unmatched: 10. The CDR3 loop is CASSIHRDRGSQPQHF. CDR3 in DNA: TGTGCCAGCAGCATACACCGGGACAGGGGTTCTCAGCCCCAGCATTTT.

This sequence joins TRBV19 and TRBJ1-4, with TRBD1 matching 7 bases. CDR1 is LNHDA, CDR2 SQIVND, per germline (reference sequence). This CDR3 contains 15 residues. Trimming at V came to 5 bases and at J to 0 bases, leaving 3 bases not matched to a gene. This CDR3 reads CASSWQGATNEKLFF. CDR3 DNA: TGTGCCAGTAGTTGGCAGGGGGCAACTAATGAAAAACTGTTTTTT.

The chain couples TRBV28 to TRBJ2-5; 16 bases line up with TRBD2. Trimming removed 3 bases from V and 5 bases from J; junction bases left unmatched: 6. Germline V gene lookup returns CDR1 MDHEN and CDR2 SYDVKM. The CDR3 is 17 amino acids. The CDR3 region has the DNA TGTGCCAGCAGTTTGGCGGGACTAGCGGGAGGGCAGGAGACCCAGTACTTC. Translating it yields CASSLAGLAGGQETQYF. Full variable domain (outside the CDR3, taken from reference TRBV28 and TRBJ2-5): DVKVTQSSRYLVKRTGEKVFLECVQDMDHENMFWYRQDPGLGLRLIYFSYDVKMKEKGDIPEGYSVSREKKERFSLILESASTNQTSMYLCASSLAGLAGGQETQYFGPGTRLLVL.

The chain joins TRBV18 to TRBJ1-4, with 8 positions matching TRBD1. V dropped 2 bases and J dropped 1; count of bases not matched to a gene: 6. The CDR3 is made up of 17 amino acids. Germline CDR1 is KGHSH and CDR2 is LQKENI. The chain's CDR3 is CASSPMRQGRTNEKLFF. The CDR3 DNA reads TGTGCCAGCTCACCAATGAGACAGGGGAGAACTAATGAAAAACTGTTTTTT.

This chain connects TRBV14 to TRBJ1-3, with TRBD1 as a possible D gene (5 bases). Germline values: CDR1 SGHDN, CDR2 FVKESK. This CDR3 has 16 amino acids. Trimming took 1 base from V and 4 from J, leaving 14 bases between them. CDR3 nucleotide sequence: TGTGCCAGCAGCCAAGGGCGTGGAGCAGGGGGAAACACCATATATTTT. Residues: CASSQGRGAGGNTIYF.

CDR3 sequence reads: CASSWTEQETQYF. CDR3 DNA: TGTGCCAGCAGTTGGACAGAGCAAGAGACCCAGTACTTC. J is TRBJ2-5 and V is TRBV11-1, with D maybe TRBD1 (6 bases). CDR3 length equals 13 residues. The germline CDR1 and CDR2 sequences are SGHAT and FQDESV (reference sequence). V was clipped by 6 bases and J by 2 bases, with 10 bases between them. The complete variable domain, with remaining parts taken from reference TRBV11-1 and TRBJ2-5, reads EAEVAQSPRYKITEKSQAVAFWCDPISGHATLYWYRQILGQGPELLVQFQDESVVDDSQLPKDRFSAERLKGVDSTLKIQPAELGDSAMYLCASSWTEQETQYFGPGTRLLVL.

The chain couples TRBV13 to TRBJ1-1; no clear D. Looked up from germline, CDR1 is PRHDT and CDR2 is FYEKMQ (reference sequence). Trimming left V 1 base short and J 10 bases short, with 10 bases between. CDR3 length: 12 amino acids. This CDR3 reads CASSLEGSGAFF. CDR3 bases: TGTGCCAGCAGCTTAGAAGGTAGCGGAGCTTTCTTT. Based on the CDR3 plus reference TRBV13 and TRBJ1-1, the full variable domain is AAGVIQSPRHLIKEKRETATLKCYPIPRHDTVYWYQQGPGQDPQFLISFYEKMQSDKGSIPDRFSAQQFSDYHSELNMSSLELGDSALYFCASSLEGSGAFFGQGTRLTVV.

This chain joins TRBV30 and TRBJ2-7; D might be TRBD2 (7 bases). Trimming left V 0 bases short and J 5 bases short, with 11 bases between. Germline V gene lookup returns CDR1 GTSNPN and CDR2 SVGIG (reference sequence). This CDR3 is 13 amino acids long. Here the CDR3 DNA reads TGTGCCTGGAGTGTTGGAGGGGGGGACGAGCAGTACTTC. Amino acids: CAWSVGGGDEQYF.

The chain employs TRBV5-6 and TRBJ2-1; 7 bases fit TRBD1. Per the germline V gene, CDR1 is SGHDT and CDR2 is YYEEEE. The CDR3 contains 13 residues. V lost 0 bases and J lost 10; bases outside the gene matches: 4. CDR3 sequence: CASSLGGGEEQFF. The CDR3 DNA reads as TGTGCCAGCAGCTTGGGAGGGGGCGAAGAGCAGTTCTTC.

The chain is built from TRBV6-5 and TRBJ1-2; 9 positions agree with TRBD1. Germline-derived CDR1 and CDR2 are MNHEY and SVGAGI. The V gene end was trimmed by 9 bases and the J gene end by 7 bases; junction bases not matched to a gene: 6. The CDR3 is 12 residues long. DNA of the CDR3: TGTGCCAGTGGGGACAGGGTGACTGGCTACACCTTC. The encoded protein is CASGDRVTGYTF.

There are a few counts of this clone. This chain joins TRBV4-3 and TRBJ2-1; 9 bases agree with TRBD2. The CDR3 extends over 15 amino acids. Germline trimming cut 1 base from V and 9 bases from J; bases unmatched to any gene: 7. In germline, CDR1 is LGHNA, CDR2 YSLEER. CDR3 coding DNA: TGCGCCAGCAGCCAAGTCCCTAGCGGGACTGCTGAGCAGTTCTTC. Its translation: CASSQVPSGTAEQFF.

The J gene is TRBJ2-2, the V gene TRBV4-1; no definite D call. CDR3 length: 15 amino acids. Per germline, CDR1 MGHRA and CDR2 YSYEKL. V was cut by 1 base and J by 3 bases, with 9 bases left in between. CDR3 nucleotide sequence: TGCGCCAGCAGCCAAGCTATTATGGACACCGGGGAGCTGTTTTTT. Residues: CASSQAIMDTGELFF.

This rearrangement joins TRBV7-2 to TRBJ2-7, with 10 bases matching TRBD2. The germline gives CDR1 SGHTA, CDR2 FQGNSA. V lost 5 bases and J lost 3; bases outside the gene matches: 10. The CDR3 runs to 16 residues. The CDR3 protein is CASSVGLADLGYEQYF. Here the CDR3 DNA reads TGTGCCAGCAGCGTTGGACTAGCGGACCTAGGCTACGAGCAGTACTTC.

The chain couples TRBV14 to TRBJ2-7, with a weak D call TRBD1 (6 bases). The CDR3 contains 15 residues. Between the trimmed V and J ends, which lost 4 bases and 9 bases, there was a span of 22 bases. Per germline, CDR1 SGHDN and CDR2 FVKESK. Here the CDR3 reads CASSPNHLTGSGQYF. The CDR3 coding sequence is TGTGCCAGCAGCCCAAACCACTTGACAGGATCAGGGCAGTACTTC.

The J gene is TRBJ2-5, the V gene TRBV11-3, with 9 bases identical to TRBD1. Unmatched junction bases numbered 3, after V lost 5 bases and J lost 5 bases. CDR1 and CDR2 (germline): SGHNT, YENEEA. CDR3 size: 13 residues. The CDR3 loop reads CASSHGQGETQYF. The CDR3, as DNA: TGTGCCAGCAGCCACGGACAGGGGGAGACCCAGTACTTC.

The genes are TRBV4-3 and TRBJ2-5; unclear D gene. The end of the DNA aligns better with TRBJ2-7, so the J call may be wrong. Germline V gene lookup returns CDR1 LGHNA and CDR2 YSLEER. This CDR3 comprises 16 residues. CDR3 nucleotide sequence: TGCGCCAGCAGCCAAGATAGTGGTAGGAGCTCCTACGAGCAGTACTTC. Encoded protein: CASSQDSGRSSYEQYF.

V and J are TRBV4-2 and TRBJ1-4; weak D call: TRBD1 (5 bases). This CDR3 spans 15 amino acids. The V gene's germline CDR1 is LGHNA and CDR2 YNFKEQ. Trimming shortened V by 0 bases and J by 7 bases, and 12 bases separated the two germline ends. The CDR3 spells CASSQDRGKGEKLFF. DNA for the CDR3: TGTGCCAGCAGCCAAGATCGGGGGAAGGGTGAAAAACTGTTTTTT.

The CDR3: CASRVQGNTGELFF. The CDR3 bases are TGTGCCAGCAGGGTACAGGGGAACACCGGGGAGCTGTTTTTT. This sequence joins TRBV2 and TRBJ2-2; tentative D call: TRBD1 (6 bases). The CDR3 runs to 14 residues. V was trimmed by 6 bases and J by 1 base, leaving 9 bases between them. Germline CDR1 and CDR2: SNHLY and FYNNEI.

This chain uses TRBV7-2 with TRBJ2-2; 7 nucleotides align to TRBD1. J lost 4 bases, V lost 7 bases, and 6 bases had no gene match. The germline V gene encodes CDR1 SGHTA and CDR2 FQGNSA. This CDR3 spans 14 amino acids. CDR3 residues: CASTRQGITGELFF. CDR3 in DNA: TGTGCCAGCACCCGACAGGGTATCACCGGGGAGCTGTTTTTT.

The sample holds a few counts of this clone. V is TRBV5-4 and J is TRBJ2-3, with D uncertain. The V end was cut by 1 base, the J end by 3 bases, with 9 bases between. CDR1 is SGHNT, CDR2 YYREEE, per germline (reference sequence). This CDR3 spans 14 amino acids. The CDR3 loop reads CASSLISSTDTQYF. The CDR3 bases are TGTGCCAGCAGCTTGATCAGTTCTACAGATACGCAGTATTTT.

The V call is TRBV21-1, the J call TRBJ2-1; whether TRBD2, the table's D call, matches the DNA was not checked. TRBV21-1 is classified as a pseudogene. The CDR3 spans 22 residues. Here the CDR3 DNA reads TGTGCCAGCAGCAACCACCCCAAGGGGGGAGCGGGAGGGCAGAAGTCCTACAATGAGCAGTTCTTC. Translating gives CASSNHPKGGAGGQKSYNEQFF.